This T cell receptor beta chain was recorded in a study of blood T cell repertoires in COVID-19. This table comes from immunoSEQ multiplex PCR, and its TCRdb copy is limited to in-frame clones, with some not included. The sample records roughly 280,000 clones, around 90% being singletons. Trimming took 1 base from V and 0 from J, leaving 7 bases between them. Germline lookup yields CDR1 LNHDA and CDR2 SQIVND (reference sequence). This CDR3 contains 15 residues. The J gene is TRBJ2-1, the V gene TRBV19; D gene unclear. The clonotype comes from a woman aged 50 to 60 who had recovered from COVID-19. Sequencing was done on a sample of peripheral blood. The CDR3 DNA is TGTGCCAGTAGTATAGCGGGTTACTCCTACAATGAGCAGTTCTTC. The encoded protein is CASSIAGYSYNEQFF.